The source of this TCR beta chain is a study of T cells in Graves' hyperthyroidism and ophthalmopathy. Across the study: Before any treatment, at initial diagnosis, peripheral blood was collected.

Orbital computed tomography and thyroid ultrasound, together with serum TRAb and thyroxine and clinical symptoms, were used for diagnoses. Blood was obtained at the first hyperthyroidism diagnosis, which preceded any ophthalmopathy symptoms. It was 8 to 10 ml of fresh peripheral blood that supplied the PBMCs. The CDR3 is made up of 16 amino acids. The V and J ends lost 0 bases and 0 bases respectively, with 13 bases between them. Germline V gene lookup returns CDR1 SGDLS and CDR2 YYNGEE. RNA transcripts gave rise to amplified TCR beta CDR3 regions. Researchers ran a first-round RT-PCR on the TCR CDR3 using the HTBI primer set. From the multiplex PCR reads, TCRdb called clonotypes with MiXCR, one entry per CDR3 protein. The sample holds some 150,000 distinct CDR3 sequences, 22% seen once.

The clonotype was recovered from a woman aged 50 to 60 with Graves' hyperthyroidism that later progressed to Graves' ophthalmopathy. Sample: blood. The chain recombines TRBV9 with TRBJ2-7; D gene uncertain. The CDR3 DNA follows: TGTGCCAGCAGCGTAGGCCCAGGATCAGACTCCTACGAGCAGTACTTC. Its translation is CASSVGPGSDSYEQYF.